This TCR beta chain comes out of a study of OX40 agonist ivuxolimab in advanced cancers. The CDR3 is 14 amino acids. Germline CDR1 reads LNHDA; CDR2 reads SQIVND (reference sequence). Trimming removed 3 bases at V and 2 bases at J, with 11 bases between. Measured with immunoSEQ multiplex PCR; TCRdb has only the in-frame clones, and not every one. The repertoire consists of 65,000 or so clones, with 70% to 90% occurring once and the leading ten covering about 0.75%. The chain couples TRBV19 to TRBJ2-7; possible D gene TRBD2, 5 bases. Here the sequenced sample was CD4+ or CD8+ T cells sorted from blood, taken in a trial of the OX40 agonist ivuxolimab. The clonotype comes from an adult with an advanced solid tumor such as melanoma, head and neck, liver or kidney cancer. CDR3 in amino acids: CASSIREGPYEQYF. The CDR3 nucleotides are TGTGCCAGTAGTATTAGAGAGGGTCCCTACGAGCAGTACTTC. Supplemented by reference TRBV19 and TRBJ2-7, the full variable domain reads DGGITQSPKYLFRKEGQNVTLSCEQNLNHDAMYWYRQDPGQGLRLIYYSQIVNDFQKGDIAEGYSVSREKKESFPLTVTSAQKNPTAFYLCASSIREGPYEQYFGPGTRLTVT.